These 20 T cell receptor beta chains came from one sample sequenced in a study of identical twins. TCRdb itself ran the 5' RACE reads through MiXCR, one entry per CDR3 protein. The table lists approximately 530,000 distinct CDR3 sequences, under 25% of them singletons, with around 0.5% in the top ten. This same sample was also part of a study on yellow fever vaccine responses in identical twins.

The material sequenced was CD4+ T cells sorted from blood. These receptors were collected from a woman under 30 in good health.

This clonotype came up many times. J is TRBJ2-1 and V is TRBV5-1; 11 positions agree with TRBD2. CDR3 length: 14 amino acids. The germline CDR1 and CDR2 sequences are SGHRS and YFSETQ. The V gene end was trimmed by 3 bases and the J gene end by 6 bases; junction bases not matched to a gene: 2. In DNA, the CDR3 is TGCGCCAGCAGCTCCGGGACTAGCGGCAATGAGCAGTTCTTC. This codes for CASSSGTSGNEQFF.

The chain employs TRBV2 and TRBJ2-5; TRBD2 is a possible D gene (6 bases). Trimming removed 7 bases at V and 2 bases at J, with 14 bases between. The CDR3 runs 14 residues. Per germline, CDR1 SNHLY and CDR2 FYNNEI. The CDR3 loop is CASMGGRTQETQYF. CDR3 coding DNA: TGTGCCAGCATGGGGGGACGGACACAAGAGACCCAGTACTTC.

The gene calls are TRBV20-1 and TRBJ2-1; the match to TRBD2 covers 15 bases. The germline CDR1 and CDR2 sequences are DFQATT and SNEGSKA (reference sequence). V dropped 2 bases and J dropped 12; count of bases not matched to a gene: 5. This CDR3 has 14 residues. The CDR3, as DNA: TGCAGTGCTAGACCTGGACTAGCGGGGGGGCCGCAGTTCTTC. This codes for CSARPGLAGGPQFF.

This clonotype has a handful of counts. This chain connects TRBV28 to TRBJ2-7; no reliable D call. The CDR3 length is 14 residues. Germline V CDR1 and CDR2: MDHEN, SYDVKM. V lost 6 bases and J 3 bases, leaving 15 bases between the germline ends. The CDR3 DNA reads TGTGCCAGCAGCTCGTGGTCCAAGAACTACGAGCAGTACTTC. It yields the protein CASSSWSKNYEQYF.

This clonotype was seen more than once but under ten times. The V and J genes are TRBV19 and TRBJ2-1, with D perhaps TRBD1 or TRBD2 (6 bases each). Trimming pared 7 bases from V and 0 bases from J, leaving 13 bases between. The CDR3 has 15 residues. The germline CDR1 and CDR2 sequences are LNHDA and SQIVND (reference sequence). DNA of the CDR3: TGTGCCAGTAATAGTGAGGGGGGCTCCTACAATGAGCAGTTCTTC. This encodes CASNSEGGSYNEQFF.

J is TRBJ2-1 and V is TRBV20-1; TRBD1 aligns across 8 bases. Trimming at V came to 2 bases and at J to 4 bases, leaving 10 bases not matched to a gene. CDR3 length equals 16 residues. Germline CDR1 is DFQATT and CDR2 is SNEGSKA (reference sequence). The CDR3 DNA is TGCAGTGCTAGAAAATGGGCACAGGGGGGATACAATGAGCAGTTCTTC. Translation gives CSARKWAQGGYNEQFF.

V gene TRBV5-1 combines with J gene TRBJ2-3; TRBD2 aligns across 14 bases. Germline lookup yields CDR1 SGHRS and CDR2 YFSETQ. This CDR3 has 19 residues. J lost 5 bases, V lost 3 bases, and 14 bases had no gene match. DNA for the CDR3: TGCGCCAGCAGCTCGGGCATCGAGGGACTAGCGGGAGCAGGAGATACGCAGTATTTT. This codes for CASSSGIEGLAGAGDTQYF.

The chain joins TRBV5-1 to TRBJ2-1; D possibly corresponds to TRBD1 (6 bases). The V gene lost 5 bases and the J gene lost 9 bases, with 21 bases spanning the gap. The V gene's germline CDR1 is SGHRS and CDR2 YFSETQ. This CDR3 comprises 15 residues. CDR3 bases: TGCGCCAGCAGTCGTACTCAGGTAGCCAGGGGTGAGCAGTTCTTC. This encodes CASSRTQVARGEQFF.

The chain has TRBV29-1 and TRBJ2-5; TRBD1 aligns across 8 bases. There are 13 residues in the CDR3. The V gene's germline CDR1 is SQVTM and CDR2 ANQGSEA. V lost 4 bases to trimming and J lost 5 bases; unmatched junction nucleotides: 6. The CDR3 DNA reads as TGCAGCGTTGGGACAGGGCTTTGGGAGACCCAGTACTTC. Its protein is CSVGTGLWETQYF.

The chain joins TRBV28 to TRBJ2-1; D not resolved. Germline V gene lookup returns CDR1 MDHEN and CDR2 SYDVKM. The CDR3 covers 15 residues. Trimming took 2 bases from V and 6 from J, leaving 14 bases between them. CDR3 bases: TGTGCCAGCAGTTTAACCGGACCCGCCGCCAATGAGCAGTTCTTC. Translation: CASSLTGPAANEQFF.

The chain combines TRBV4-1 with TRBJ2-3; a weak D match, TRBD2 (6 bases). Trimming left V 2 bases short and J 1 base short, with 13 bases between. This CDR3 has 16 residues. Looked up from germline, CDR1 is MGHRA and CDR2 is YSYEKL. Here the CDR3 reads CASSQRLAARTDTQYF. The CDR3 DNA reads as TGCGCCAGCAGCCAAAGGTTAGCGGCGCGCACAGATACGCAGTATTTT.

The table lists this clonotype with a few counts. This chain links TRBV7-7 with TRBJ2-2, with 11 bases identical to TRBD1. The trim removed 5 bases at V and 4 bases at J, leaving 3 bases unmatched. Germline-derived CDR1 and CDR2 are SSHAT and FNYEAQ (reference sequence). The CDR3 totals 15 residues. DNA for the CDR3: TGTGCCAGCAGCACCGGACAGGGGGCCACCGGGGAGCTGTTTTTT. Amino acids: CASSTGQGATGELFF.

The V call is TRBV7-9, the J call TRBJ2-6; D gene uncertain. The germline V gene has CDR1 SEHNR and CDR2 FQNEAQ (reference sequence). The CDR3 length is 17 residues. Trimming took 1 base from V and 0 from J, leaving 10 bases between them. CDR3 region: CASSLGYANSGANVLTF. The CDR3 bases are TGTGCCAGCAGCTTAGGTTATGCCAACTCTGGGGCCAACGTCCTGACTTTC.

The V gene is TRBV19, the J gene TRBJ1-3; D not certain. The germline V and J ends were trimmed by 7 bases and 0 bases, with 10 bases remaining between them. The CDR3 runs 14 residues. Looked up from germline, CDR1 is LNHDA and CDR2 is SQIVND (reference sequence). CDR3 sequence (DNA): TGTGCCAGTACGAAAGCCCCCTCTGGAAACACCATATATTTT. This codes for CASTKAPSGNTIYF.

This chain links TRBV20-1 with TRBJ1-5; D perhaps matches TRBD1 (5 bases). The germline V gene has CDR1 DFQATT and CDR2 SNEGSKA (reference sequence). The V end was cut by 1 base, the J end by 0 bases, with 22 bases between. The CDR3 has 19 amino acids. The CDR3 sequence: CSARGAGPTWGYSNQPQHF. CDR3 nucleotides: TGCAGTGCTAGAGGCGCGGGACCGACATGGGGGTATAGCAATCAGCCCCAGCATTTT.

For the CDR3, the DNA is TGCAGTGCTAGTAGGGGACTAGCAAACACCGGGGAGCTGTTTTTT. Translation: CSASRGLANTGELFF. The chain carries TRBV20-1 and TRBJ2-2, with 9 positions matching TRBD2. In germline, CDR1 is DFQATT, CDR2 SNEGSKA (reference sequence). The trim removed 3 bases at V and 2 bases at J, leaving 4 bases unmatched. The CDR3 runs to 15 residues.

The rearrangement links TRBV29-1 to TRBJ2-1; tentative D call: TRBD1 (6 bases). Trimming removed 7 bases at V and 0 bases at J, with 16 bases between. Germline values: CDR1 SQVTM, CDR2 ANQGSEA. The CDR3 consists of 15 residues. CDR3 amino acids: CSGRQDSSSYNEQFF. The CDR3 region has the DNA TGCAGCGGGAGACAGGACTCGAGCTCCTACAATGAGCAGTTCTTC.

The rearrangement links TRBV6-5 to TRBJ2-6, with TRBD1 identical over 7 bases. Germline trimming cut 2 bases from V and 0 bases from J; bases unmatched to any gene: 4. In germline, CDR1 is MNHEY, CDR2 SVGAGI. The CDR3 length is 17 residues. This CDR3 reads CASSYKGALSGANVLTF. In DNA form, the CDR3 reads TGTGCCAGCAGTTACAAGGGGGCCCTCTCTGGGGCCAACGTCCTGACTTTC.

This clonotype was observed a few times. The chain recombines TRBV7-9 with TRBJ2-7; D gene unclear. In germline, CDR1 is SEHNR, CDR2 FQNEAQ (reference sequence). V lost 1 base and J lost 2, with 9 bases in between. This CDR3 has 14 residues. This CDR3 reads CASSLDGVTYEQYV. In DNA form, the CDR3 reads TGTGCCAGCAGCTTAGATGGGGTAACCTACGAGCAGTACGTC.

This clonotype was counted between two and nine times. This chain links TRBV12-3 or TRBV12-4 with TRBJ1-6, with a weak D call TRBD1 (6 bases). Trimming took 4 bases from V and 8 from J, leaving 21 bases between them. The CDR3 sequence is 17 residues long. The CDR3 coding sequence is TGTGCCAGCAGTTCCAACAGGGCCCCGTCTGGGTATTCACCCCTCCACTTT. Its translation is CASSSNRAPSGYSPLHF.